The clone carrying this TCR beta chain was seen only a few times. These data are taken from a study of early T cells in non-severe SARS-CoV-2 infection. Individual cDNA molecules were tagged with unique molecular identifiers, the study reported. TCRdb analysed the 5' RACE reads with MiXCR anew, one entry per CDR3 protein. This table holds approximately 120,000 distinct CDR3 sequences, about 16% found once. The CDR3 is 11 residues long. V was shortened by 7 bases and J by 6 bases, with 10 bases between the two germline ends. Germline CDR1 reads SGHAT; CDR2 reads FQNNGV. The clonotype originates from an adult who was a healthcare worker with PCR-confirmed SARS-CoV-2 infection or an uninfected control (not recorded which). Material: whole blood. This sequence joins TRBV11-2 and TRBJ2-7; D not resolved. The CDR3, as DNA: TGTGCCAGCAAAGGGTCCCCCGAGCAGTACTTC. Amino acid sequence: CASKGSPEQYF.